A single sample gave rise to the 6 T cell receptor beta chains below, sequenced in a study of blood T cells in healthy people across ages. Sample-barcoded 5' priming and a J-beta primer mix drove a second PCR of roughly 7 to 11 cycles. TCRdb recomputed calls from the 5' RACE reads with MiXCR, one row per CDR3 protein. The sample records fewer than 800,000 distinct CDR3 sequences, approximately 50% being singletons. Sequencing was performed on blood. The receptors originated from a woman aged 55-75 years in good health.

Only a few counts were recorded for this clonotype. This chain links TRBV7-2 with TRBJ1-4; no clear D gene. Germline V CDR1 and CDR2: SGHTA, FQGNSA. V was shortened by 5 bases and J by 0 bases, with 7 bases between the two germline ends. This CDR3 has 14 amino acids. CDR3 amino acids: CASSRATTNEKLFF. The DNA for the CDR3 is TGTGCCAGCAGCCGGGCCACAACTAATGAAAAACTGTTTTTT.

The chain carries TRBV20-1 and TRBJ1-2; 8 nucleotides align to TRBD1. V was clipped by 0 bases and J by 3 bases; unmatched bases: 12. This CDR3 is built from 17 residues. Germline V gene lookup returns CDR1 DFQATT and CDR2 SNEGSKA (reference sequence). The CDR3 coding sequence is TGCAGTGCTAGAGATTACCGTGCAGGGGGCGATCACTATGGCTACACCTTC. This sequence encodes CSARDYRAGGDHYGYTF.

This clonotype turned up a few times. V usage is TRBV6-2 or TRBV6-3 and J usage is TRBJ2-7; D gene uncertain. The germline V gene encodes CDR1 MNHEY and CDR2 SVGEGT. CDR3 length equals 11 residues. The V gene lost 6 bases and the J gene lost 9 bases, with 12 bases spanning the gap. The CDR3: CASSHSLGQYF. Here the CDR3 DNA reads TGTGCCAGCAGCCATTCTCTGGGGCAGTACTTC.

This clonotype was seen a few times. V and J are TRBV10-3 and TRBJ2-3, with a tentative D call TRBD1 (6 bases). Germline lookup yields CDR1 ENHRY and CDR2 SYGVKD. V dropped 11 bases and J dropped 5 bases, with 23 bases sitting between them. The CDR3 is 15 amino acids. The CDR3 protein is CARNGERGMRDTQYF. The CDR3 DNA reads as TGTGCCCGAAATGGGGAAAGGGGGATGCGAGATACGCAGTATTTT.

The genes are TRBV4-2 and TRBJ2-7, with D perhaps matching TRBD1 or TRBD2 (6 bases each). V lost 0 bases and J 7 bases, leaving 13 bases between the germline ends. The CDR3 spans 14 residues. Germline lookup yields CDR1 LGHNA and CDR2 YNFKEQ. The chain's CDR3 is CASSQDPGAGEQYF. The DNA of the CDR3 is TGTGCCAGCAGCCAAGACCCGGGGGCGGGGGAGCAGTACTTC.

The chain couples TRBV28 to TRBJ2-5, with unresolved D. Matching the DNA end better, TRBJ2-7 makes the J call doubtful. Per germline, CDR1 MDHEN and CDR2 SYDVKM. CDR3 length: 16 amino acids. CDR3 in amino acids: CASSPSRKGPSYEQYF. The DNA for the CDR3 is TGTGCCAGCAGTCCCTCCCGGAAGGGTCCCTCCTACGAGCAGTACTTC.